One sample yielded the 17 T cell receptor beta chains listed below, sequenced in a study of neurological immune-mediated disorders. TCRdb fed the 5' RACE reads into MiXCR, producing one record per CDR3 protein. The profile shows about 40,000 distinct CDR3 sequences, about 14% of them singletons. The sequencing input was CD4+ T cells from blood. These receptors all come from a woman in her fifties or sixties with HTLV-1-associated myelopathy (HAM/TSP).

This clonotype was recorded many times. This chain connects TRBV5-1 to TRBJ2-2; D gene unclear. This CDR3 is 15 amino acids long. Looked up from germline, CDR1 is SGHRS and CDR2 is YFSETQ. V was cut by 3 bases and J by 1 base, with 10 bases left in between. DNA for the CDR3: TGCGCCAGCAGCTCCGGGTCGGGGAACACCGGGGAGCTGTTTTTT. Its protein is CASSSGSGNTGELFF.

This clonotype was counted ten times or more. V is TRBV3-1 and J is TRBJ1-4; D not certain. Germline lookup yields CDR1 LGHDT and CDR2 YNNKEL (reference sequence). This CDR3 has 12 residues. V was cut by 4 bases and J by 7 bases, with 7 bases left in between. The CDR3 loop is CASSPIGEKLFF. In nucleotides, the CDR3 is TGTGCCAGCAGCCCAATCGGTGAAAAACTGTTTTTT.

This clonotype was seen ten or more times. The chain recombines TRBV20-1 with TRBJ1-2, with D unresolved. Germline assignment: CDR1 DFQATT and CDR2 SNEGSKA (reference sequence). This CDR3 comprises 14 residues. The germline V and J ends were trimmed by 3 bases and 3 bases, with 14 bases remaining between them. CDR3 region: CSASHMGLDYGYTF. In nucleotides, the CDR3 is TGCAGTGCTAGTCACATGGGGTTAGACTATGGCTACACCTTC.

This clonotype showed up many times. J is TRBJ1-1 and V is TRBV29-1; a weak D match, TRBD1 (5 bases). This CDR3 has 12 amino acids. Germline lookup yields CDR1 SQVTM and CDR2 ANQGSEA. V was pared by 2 bases and J by 4 bases, with 8 bases between. CDR3 in DNA: TGCAGCGTTGAAAAGGGACGCACTGAAGCTTTCTTT. It translates to CSVEKGRTEAFF.

Many counts were recorded for this clonotype. V usage is TRBV4-1 and J usage is TRBJ1-2, with a tentative D call TRBD1 (5 bases). The CDR3 covers 13 residues. The germline V gene has CDR1 MGHRA and CDR2 YSYEKL. With 6 bases removed from V and 2 bases from J, the gap between germline ends came to 10 bases. CDR3 in amino acids: CASRRGVNYGYTF. In DNA form, the CDR3 reads TGCGCCAGCAGAAGAGGGGTCAACTATGGCTACACCTTC.

In its sample, this clonotype was seen many times. DNA for the CDR3: TGTGCCAGCAGCTGGGGGTCCCGCACAGATACGCAGTATTTT. It specifies CASSWGSRTDTQYF. V gene TRBV5-6 combines with J gene TRBJ2-3; either TRBD1 or TRBD2 may supply D (5 bases each). V lost 3 bases, J lost 1 base, and 9 bases lay in between. The CDR3 consists of 14 residues. Looked up from germline, CDR1 is SGHDT and CDR2 is YYEEEE.

V usage is TRBV5-1 and J usage is TRBJ2-1; possibly TRBD1 for D (6 bases). Germline values: CDR1 SGHRS, CDR2 YFSETQ. V was clipped by 4 bases and J by 6 bases, with 11 bases between them. The CDR3 loop spans 13 amino acids. CDR3 amino acids: CASSAQGTNEQFF. The CDR3 nucleotides are TGCGCCAGCAGCGCGCAGGGGACCAATGAGCAGTTCTTC.

This clonotype was counted ten times or more. The V call is TRBV2, the J call TRBJ1-1; tentatively, D is TRBD1 (5 bases). Deletions cut 3 bases from V and 5 bases from J, with 7 bases between. CDR1 and CDR2 (germline): SNHLY, FYNNEI. The CDR3 totals 12 residues. Here the CDR3 reads CASSDRVTEAFF. The CDR3 DNA reads as TGTGCCAGCAGTGACAGGGTTACTGAAGCTTTCTTT.

This clonotype appeared many times. The J gene is TRBJ1-2, the V gene TRBV10-3; 8 nucleotides line up with TRBD1. Germline lookup yields CDR1 ENHRY and CDR2 SYGVKD. Losses at the gene ends were 6 bases for V and 8 bases for J; bases not matched to a gene: 5. The CDR3 has 12 amino acids. The CDR3 sequence is CAISLTGEGYTF. CDR3 DNA sequence: TGTGCCATCAGCTTGACAGGGGAAGGCTACACCTTC.

This clonotype came up many times. The chain is built from TRBV20-1 and TRBJ1-1; D remains ambiguous. CDR1 and CDR2 (germline): DFQATT, SNEGSKA (reference sequence). The CDR3 sequence is 13 residues long. The V end was cut by 6 bases, the J end by 3 bases, with 14 bases between. CDR3 loop: CSARGPRYTEAFF. The CDR3 DNA is TGCAGTGCCCGAGGCCCCAGATACACTGAAGCTTTCTTT.

The chain is built from TRBV20-1 and TRBJ2-5; 8 bases agree with TRBD2. V was pared by 3 bases and J by 10 bases, with 13 bases of the junction left unmatched. Germline CDR1 reads DFQATT; CDR2 reads SNEGSKA (reference sequence). The CDR3 has 14 residues. The CDR3 loop reads CSASQRGPTKNQYF. The CDR3 DNA reads TGCAGTGCTAGCCAGCGGGGGCCCACGAAGAACCAGTACTTC.

This clonotype has at least ten counts. In DNA form, the CDR3 reads TGCGCCAGCAGCTTGGTTGGGGGCTATAGGAACACTGAAGCTTTCTTT. Translation: CASSLVGGYRNTEAFF. This chain links TRBV5-1 with TRBJ1-1; perhaps TRBD1 as D (6 bases). With 0 bases removed from V and 1 base from J, the gap between germline ends came to 13 bases. Germline V gives CDR1 SGHRS, CDR2 YFSETQ. The CDR3 contains 16 residues.

This clonotype was picked up many times. The genes are TRBV5-1 and TRBJ1-1; 8 bases fit TRBD1. The CDR3 consists of 17 residues. Germline trimming cut 1 base from V and 1 base from J; bases unmatched to any gene: 9. Germline V gives CDR1 SGHRS, CDR2 YFSETQ. The CDR3 here is CASSLQGARGQNTEAFF. CDR3 coding DNA: TGCGCCAGCAGCTTGCAGGGGGCGCGAGGTCAGAACACTGAAGCTTTCTTT.

The table lists this clonotype with many counts. J is TRBJ1-5 and V is TRBV7-2, with no clear D. V lost 3 bases to trimming and J lost 0 bases, with 0 bases between them. Germline CDR1 reads SGHTA; CDR2 reads FQGNSA. The CDR3 runs 12 residues. The CDR3 DNA follows: TGTGCCAGCAGCTTTAGCAATCAGCCCCAGCATTTT. It yields the protein CASSFSNQPQHF.

This clonotype was detected many times. The rearrangement uses TRBV3-1 and TRBJ1-5, with D maybe TRBD1 (5 bases). Germline CDR1 is LGHDT and CDR2 is YNNKEL (reference sequence). The CDR3 contains 13 residues. Trimming pared 5 bases from V and 5 bases from J, leaving 10 bases between. For the CDR3, the DNA is TGTGCCAGCAGCTCGTCGACAGATCAGCCCCAGCATTTT. Translation gives CASSSSTDQPQHF.

There are many counts of this clonotype. This rearrangement joins TRBV7-9 to TRBJ1-1; D uncertain. Germline values: CDR1 SEHNR, CDR2 FQNEAQ (reference sequence). The CDR3 is 12 residues long. V lost 4 bases and J lost 1, with 4 bases in between. CDR3 DNA: TGTGCCAGCAGCTGGTCGAACACTGAAGCTTTCTTT. Its protein is CASSWSNTEAFF.

This chain connects TRBV12-3 or TRBV12-4 to TRBJ2-3; the match to TRBD2 covers 9 bases. The junction had 4 bases not matched to a gene; V was cut back by 3 bases and J by 0 bases. This CDR3 has 16 residues. In nucleotides, the CDR3 is TGTGCCAGCAGTTTGTGCGGGGGGGTCAGCACAGATACGCAGTATTTT. Its protein is CASSLCGGVSTDTQYF.